The 18 T cell receptor beta chains below were found in one sample sequenced in a study of a mutant IDH1 vaccine in newly diagnosed glioma. The time point was: baseline, week 1 (first vaccination visit). Treatment described: pre-vaccination baseline after standard-of-care therapy. Repertoires were generated with immunoSEQ multiplex PCR, while TCRdb's copy carries only in-frame clones and drops some. The sample has around 24,000 clones; approximately 89% are singletons. The sequenced sample was PBMCs, obtained from a glioma patient treated with radiotherapy, temozolomide or both. Every receptor here comes from a man in his thirties or forties with glioma.

The CDR3 nucleotides are TGTGCCAGCAGCCCGAGTGGGGATGGGGACTATGGCTACACCTTC. Its protein product is CASSPSGDGDYGYTF. The chain carries TRBV9 and TRBJ1-2; D remains ambiguous. The CDR3 sequence is 15 residues long. V was trimmed by 4 bases and J by 3 bases, leaving 16 bases between them. From germline, CDR1 is SGDLS and CDR2 YYNGEE.

The CDR3 protein is CASSSPGQGAEQYF. The CDR3 DNA sequence: TGTGCCAGCAGTTCCCCGGGACAGGGGGCCGAGCAGTACTTC. This chain links TRBV6-1 with TRBJ2-7, with 12 bases fitting TRBD1. After removal of 5 bases from V and 6 bases from J, the junction contained 5 bases not matched to a gene. This CDR3 is 14 amino acids long. In germline, CDR1 is MNHNS, CDR2 SASEGT.

The gene calls are TRBV6-5 and TRBJ1-4; the D gene is possibly TRBD1 (5 bases). This CDR3 spans 14 amino acids. V gave up 5 bases and J gave up 6 bases, with 13 bases separating them. Germline V lookup: CDR1 MNHEY, CDR2 SVGAGI. The CDR3 spells CASSNRDADEKLFF. The CDR3 bases are TGTGCCAGCAGTAACCGGGACGCTGATGAAAAACTGTTTTTT.

Relative to its sample, this clone is medium-sized. The gene calls are TRBV27 and TRBJ1-5, with D possibly being TRBD1 (6 bases). The germline gives CDR1 MNHEY, CDR2 SMNVEV (reference sequence). The CDR3 extends over 13 amino acids. The germline V and J ends were trimmed by 5 bases and 9 bases, with 14 bases remaining between them. CDR3 loop: CASSPTATGPQHF. CDR3 bases: TGTGCCAGCAGTCCCACCGCGACAGGGCCCCAGCATTTT.

This chain uses TRBV5-1 with TRBJ2-5; D is possibly TRBD1 or TRBD2 (5 bases each). Germline V gives CDR1 SGHRS, CDR2 YFSETQ. Trimming removed 2 bases from V and 0 bases from J, with 8 bases in between. This CDR3 comprises 14 residues. The CDR3 DNA follows: TGCGCCAGCAGCTTAGGGACCTACCAAGAGACCCAGTACTTC. It is translated as CASSLGTYQETQYF.

The genes are TRBV30 and TRBJ1-1; TRBD1 matches 7 bases. Unmatched junction bases numbered 7, after V lost 4 bases and J lost 2 bases. The CDR3 is made up of 14 amino acids. Looked up from germline, CDR1 is GTSNPN and CDR2 is SVGIG (reference sequence). The DNA of the CDR3 is TGTGCCTGGACTGGAGGGGGCCTTAACACTGAAGCTTTCTTT. Protein product: CAWTGGGLNTEAFF. The entire variable domain, with the rest obtained from reference TRBV30 and TRBJ1-1, is as follows: SQTIHQWPATLVQPVGSPLSLECTVEGTSNPNLYWYRQAAGRGLQLLFYSVGIGQISSEVPQNLSASRPQDRQFILSSKKLLLSDSGFYLCAWTGGGLNTEAFFGQGTRLTVV.

A single count supports this clone. The gene calls are TRBV13 and TRBJ2-1, with 12 positions matching TRBD2. Trimming at V came to 5 bases and at J to 0 bases, leaving 2 bases not matched to a gene. Germline CDR1 reads PRHDT; CDR2 reads FYEKMQ (reference sequence). The CDR3 is 16 amino acids. In DNA form, the CDR3 reads TGTGCCAGCAGCGAGACTAGCGGGAGCTCCTACAATGAGCAGTTCTTC. This encodes CASSETSGSSYNEQFF.

The chain recombines TRBV7-2 with TRBJ2-3; D may be TRBD2 (6 bases). This CDR3 is built from 16 residues. In germline, CDR1 is SGHTA, CDR2 FQGNSA. The V end lost 3 bases, the J end lost 2 bases, and 15 bases lay between the germline ends. Here the CDR3 reads CASSFNSGGITDTQYF. For the CDR3, the DNA is TGTGCCAGCAGCTTTAATAGCGGAGGGATCACAGATACGCAGTATTTT.

The chain couples TRBV19 to TRBJ2-7; 7 bases fit TRBD1. V gave up 5 bases and J gave up 4 bases; unmatched junction bases: 14. The CDR3 totals 16 residues. CDR1 and CDR2 from the germline V gene are LNHDA and SQIVND (reference sequence). The DNA of the CDR3 is TGTGCCAGTAGTCCAAAACACCGGGACAGCTTTTACGAGCAGTACTTC. Translating it yields CASSPKHRDSFYEQYF.

CDR3 sequence: CASSYSGLTEAFF. Here the CDR3 DNA reads TGTGCCAGCAGTTACTCAGGGTTGACTGAAGCTTTCTTT. This chain links TRBV6-5 with TRBJ1-1; D gene ambiguous. The ends were cut back, 0 bases at V and 5 bases at J, with 7 bases in the middle. The V gene's germline CDR1 is MNHEY and CDR2 SVGAGI. CDR3 length: 13 amino acids.

In its sample, this clone was seen once. V usage is TRBV6-1 and J usage is TRBJ1-5; D gene uncertain. CDR1 MNHNS and CDR2 SASEGT come from the germline V gene. V lost 5 bases and J lost 7, with 9 bases in between. The CDR3 totals 12 residues. CDR3: CASSLGWQPQHF. CDR3 DNA sequence: TGTGCCAGCAGTTTGGGCTGGCAGCCCCAGCATTTT.

This chain uses TRBV30 with TRBJ1-1; 9 bases line up with TRBD1. The junction had 7 bases not matched to a gene; V was cut back by 4 bases and J by 4 bases. The CDR3 totals 14 residues. Germline V gene data show CDR1 as GTSNPN and CDR2 as SVGIG (reference sequence). DNA of the CDR3: TGTGCCTGGAATCCGGGACAGGGAGGCACTGAAGCTTTCTTT. Amino acid sequence: CAWNPGQGGTEAFF.

The chain combines TRBV5-4 with TRBJ2-1; TRBD2 matches at 12 bases. The V gene's germline CDR1 is SGHNT and CDR2 YYREEE (reference sequence). The CDR3 extends over 17 amino acids. Trimming removed 0 bases from V and 9 bases from J; junction bases left unmatched: 10. CDR3 sequence reads: CASSLAWDLAGGFEQFF. CDR3 in DNA: TGTGCCAGCAGCTTGGCCTGGGATCTAGCGGGGGGGTTTGAGCAGTTCTTC.

The chain employs TRBV3-1 (or the pseudogene TRBV3-2) and TRBJ2-5; D is unresolved. Deletions cut 4 bases from V and 9 bases from J, with 3 bases between. The CDR3 consists of 9 residues. From germline, CDR1 is LGHDT and CDR2 YNNKEL (reference sequence). The CDR3 bases are TGTGCCAGCAGCCCCCCCCAGTACTTC. As protein: CASSPPQYF.

The chain links TRBV5-4 to TRBJ2-1; TRBD2 agrees at 8 bases. V dropped 0 bases and J dropped 3; count of bases not matched to a gene: 8. CDR1 is SGHNT, CDR2 YYREEE, per germline (reference sequence). The CDR3 extends over 17 amino acids. For the CDR3, the DNA is TGTGCCAGCAGCTTGGTACTAGCGGCCATCGACTACAATGAGCAGTTCTTC. Amino acid sequence: CASSLVLAAIDYNEQFF.

This clone appeared a few times. The J gene is TRBJ2-7, the V gene TRBV5-1; D may be TRBD1 or TRBD2 (6 bases each). CDR3 size: 15 residues. Germline V gene data show CDR1 as SGHRS and CDR2 as YFSETQ. Trimming removed 0 bases at V and 5 bases at J, with 15 bases between. The chain's CDR3 is CASSLEGGPVDEQYF. The CDR3 DNA reads TGCGCCAGCAGCTTGGAAGGGGGGCCCGTGGACGAGCAGTACTTC. The complete variable domain, with remaining parts taken from reference TRBV5-1 and TRBJ2-7, reads KAGVTQTPRYLIKTRGQQVTLSCSPISGHRSVSWYQQTPGQGLQFLFEYFSETQRNKGNFPGRFSGRQFSNSRSEMNVSTLELGDSALYLCASSLEGGPVDEQYFGPGTRLTVT.

V is TRBV12-5 and J is TRBJ2-7; the D gene could be TRBD1 or TRBD2 (5 bases each). Trimming left V 4 bases short and J 0 bases short, with 13 bases between. CDR1 and CDR2 (germline): LGHNT, FRNRAP. The CDR3 sequence is 15 residues long. CDR3 region: CASGSPGRVSYEQYF. CDR3 nucleotides: TGTGCTAGTGGTTCTCCGGGACGCGTCTCCTACGAGCAGTACTTC. Full variable domain (missing parts from reference TRBV12-5 and TRBJ2-7): DARVTQTPRHKVTEMGQEVTMRCQPILGHNTVFWYRQTMMQGLELLAYFRNRAPLDDSGMPKDRFSAEMPDATLATLKIQPSEPRDSAVYFCASGSPGRVSYEQYFGPGTRLTVT.

The chain links TRBV2 to TRBJ1-1; perhaps TRBD1 as D (5 bases). CDR3 length: 13 residues. V lost 4 bases and J lost 6, with 12 bases in between. Germline assignment: CDR1 SNHLY and CDR2 FYNNEI. The CDR3 DNA reads TGTGCCAGCAGTGGGGGGGGTGTTCCTGAAGCTTTCTTT. It codes for CASSGGGVPEAFF.